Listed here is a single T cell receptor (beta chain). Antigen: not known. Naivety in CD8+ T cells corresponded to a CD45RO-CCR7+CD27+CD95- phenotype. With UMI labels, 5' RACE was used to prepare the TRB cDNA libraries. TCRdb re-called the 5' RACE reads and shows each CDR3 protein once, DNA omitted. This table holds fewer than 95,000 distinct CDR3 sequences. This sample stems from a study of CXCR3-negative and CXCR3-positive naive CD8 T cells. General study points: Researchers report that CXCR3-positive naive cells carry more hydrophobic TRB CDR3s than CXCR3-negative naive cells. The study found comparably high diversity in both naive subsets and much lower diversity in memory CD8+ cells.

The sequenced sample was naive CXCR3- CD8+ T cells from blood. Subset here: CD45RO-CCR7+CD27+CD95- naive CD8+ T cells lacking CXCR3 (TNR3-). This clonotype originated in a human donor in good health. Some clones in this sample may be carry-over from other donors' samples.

The CDR3 loop is CASSFGDAATEAFF. The chain couples TRBV12-3 or TRBV12-4 to TRBJ1-1. CDR3 length equals 14 residues.